This T cell receptor beta chain emerged from a study of cytomegalovirus exposure and HLA in healthy donors. CDR3 length: 15 residues. Losses at the gene ends were 6 bases for V and 1 base for J; bases not matched to a gene: 8. The V gene's germline CDR1 is MDHEN and CDR2 SYDVKM. Concerning this clone: No antigen is known for it.

Overall study findings and caveats: Other equally common chains were less clonally expanded than HLA-associated TCR beta chains, a later analysis showed. Most observed TCR sequences were rare, whereas some public TCRs were detected in many donors.

Primers included in the PCR were 60 Vbeta and 13 Jbeta primers. Under the authors' procedure: Among the unique TCR beta chains that a later analysis counted, about 81 million in all, about 11 million were shared. The table came from immunoSEQ multiplex PCR; TCRdb's copy has only in-frame clones and leaves some out. Clone size and the V and J calls come from that table; the DNA yielded D and trimming. The sample has around 160,000 clones, roughly 84% seen once. The TCR comes from a woman younger than 30 in good health and CMV-seronegative. The specimen sequenced was PBMCs. The V call is TRBV28, the J call TRBJ2-7; TRBD1 matches at 8 bases. The CDR3 is CASSESGTGSYEQYF. The CDR3 DNA follows: TGTGCCAGCAGCGAATCCGGGACAGGTTCCTACGAGCAGTACTTC. The whole variable domain, filled in from reference TRBV28 and TRBJ2-7, reads DVKVTQSSRYLVKRTGEKVFLECVQDMDHENMFWYRQDPGLGLRLIYFSYDVKMKEKGDIPEGYSVSREKKERFSLILESASTNQTSMYLCASSESGTGSYEQYFGPGTRLTVT.